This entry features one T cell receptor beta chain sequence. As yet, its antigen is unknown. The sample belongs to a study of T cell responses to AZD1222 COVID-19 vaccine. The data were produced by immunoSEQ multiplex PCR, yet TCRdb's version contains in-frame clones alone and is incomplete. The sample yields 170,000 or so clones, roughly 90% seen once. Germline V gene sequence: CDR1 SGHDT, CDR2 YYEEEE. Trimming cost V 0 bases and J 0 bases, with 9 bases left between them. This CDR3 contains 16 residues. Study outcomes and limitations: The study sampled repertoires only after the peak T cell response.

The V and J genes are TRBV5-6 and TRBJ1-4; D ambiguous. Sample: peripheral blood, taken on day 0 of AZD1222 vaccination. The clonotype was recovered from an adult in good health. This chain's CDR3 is CASSLGGDATNEKLFF. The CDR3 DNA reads TGTGCCAGCAGCTTGGGGGGAGACGCAACTAATGAAAAACTGTTTTTT.